Listed here is a single T cell receptor (beta chain). This clone was seen more than once but under ten times. Its recognized antigen is unknown. No clone much larger than this one lies a single base away; base qualities are absent. The sample is drawn from a study of control samples from healthy donors and cancer patients (dated by TCRdb to 2018 to 2021). The library was generated by the immunoSEQ multiplex PCR assay. TCRdb re-hosts the immuneACCESS table, in-frame sequences only. Its copies lack some clones; in the studies checked, an unresolved V gene accounts for under half of them, and the cause for the rest is not known. The sample records fewer than 95,000 clones, around four fifths of which are singletons. The ten largest clones capture around 20% of the sample. The junction shows trimming of 2 bases on V and 5 bases on J, and the gene matches do not reach 8 bases of it. There are 15 amino acids in the CDR3, from cysteine to phenylalanine inclusive. Only the CDR3 DNA stays, 45 bases, in frame from base 1. CDR1 and CDR2, looked up from the germline V gene, are MNHEY and SVGEGT.

Recombination linked TRBV6-2 or TRBV6-3 to TRBJ2-7, with 8 central nucleotides matching TRBD1. The sequenced sample was blood. The sequence was collected from a man aged 30-40 years in good health. The DNA reads TGTGCCAGCAGTTACATAGGTGGACAGGGCCACGAGCAGTACTTC. Its translation reads: CASSYIGGQGHEQYF.